This T cell receptor beta chain was sequenced for a study of control samples from healthy donors and cancer patients. Clones were read by immunoSEQ multiplex PCR, and TCRdb kept only the in-frame ones, dropping some. The repertoire holds roughly 32,000 clones, with approximately 90% as singletons. The length of the CDR3 is 15 residues. Germline V gene lookup returns CDR1 SGHRS and CDR2 YFSETQ. Unmatched junction bases numbered 6, after V lost 0 bases and J lost 4 bases. The source material was PBMCs. The receptor's source is a middle-aged woman with lung cancer. This rearrangement joins TRBV5-1 to TRBJ1-2; TRBD1 aligns across 7 bases. CDR3 protein: CASSLEGQRAYGYTF. The CDR3 nucleotides are TGCGCCAGCAGCTTGGAGGGACAGCGAGCCTATGGCTACACCTTC.